In this sample, the clone carrying this TCR beta chain turned up a few times. Its antigen is still unknown. The data were obtained in a study of T cells in tuberculosis. Study-level findings and limits: Using the GMM-specific repertoire gave around 90% accuracy versus over 60% with motifs.

Some clones are missing from TCRdb's copy, which holds only in-frame ones; the method was immunoSEQ multiplex PCR. The sample holds some 34,000 clones, 93% seen once. Germline-derived CDR1 and CDR2 are LNHDA and SQIVND (reference sequence). V was pared by 4 bases and J by 11 bases, with 7 bases of the junction left unmatched. The CDR3 runs 12 residues. The chain is built from TRBV19 and TRBJ1-1; 7 bases map to TRBD1. The TCR originated in a donor under 30 with latent tuberculosis or without tuberculosis infection. The sample comprised PBMCs. The CDR3 here is CASSTGQIGAFF. The CDR3 DNA is TGTGCCAGTAGTACGGGACAGATCGGGGCTTTCTTT.